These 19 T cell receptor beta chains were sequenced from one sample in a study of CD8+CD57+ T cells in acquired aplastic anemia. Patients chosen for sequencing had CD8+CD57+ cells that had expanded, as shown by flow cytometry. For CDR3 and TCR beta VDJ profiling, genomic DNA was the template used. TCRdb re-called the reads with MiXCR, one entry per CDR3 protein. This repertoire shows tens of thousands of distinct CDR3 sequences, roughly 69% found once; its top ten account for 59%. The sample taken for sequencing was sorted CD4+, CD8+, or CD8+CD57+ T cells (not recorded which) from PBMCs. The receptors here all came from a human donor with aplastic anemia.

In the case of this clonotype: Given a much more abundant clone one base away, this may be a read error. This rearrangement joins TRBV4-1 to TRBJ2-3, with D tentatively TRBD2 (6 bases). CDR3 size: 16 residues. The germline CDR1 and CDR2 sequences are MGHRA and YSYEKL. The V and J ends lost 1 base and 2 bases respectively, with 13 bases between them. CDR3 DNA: TGCGCCAGCAGCCAAGTAACGGGGGAAAACACAGATACGCAGTATTTT. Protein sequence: CASSQVTGENTDTQYF.

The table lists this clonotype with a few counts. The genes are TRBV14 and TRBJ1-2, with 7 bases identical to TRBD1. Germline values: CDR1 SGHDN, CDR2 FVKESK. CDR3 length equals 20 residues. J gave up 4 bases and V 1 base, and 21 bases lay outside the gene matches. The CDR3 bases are TGTGCCAGCAGCCAAGGGGTTTGGCGTCGGACAGGTGAACTCGGCTATGGCTACACCTTC. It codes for CASSQGVWRRTGELGYGYTF.

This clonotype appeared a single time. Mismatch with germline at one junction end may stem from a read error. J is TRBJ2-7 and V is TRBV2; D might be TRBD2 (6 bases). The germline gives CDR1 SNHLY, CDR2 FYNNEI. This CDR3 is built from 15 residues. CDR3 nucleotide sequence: TGTGCCAGCAGAGAAGATGGGAGGAGGGGCTACGAGCAGTACTTC. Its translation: CASREDGRRGYEQYF. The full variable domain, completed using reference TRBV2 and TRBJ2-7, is EPEVTQTPSHQVTQMGQEVILRCVPISNHLYFYWYRQILGQKVEFLVSFYNNEISEKSEIFDDQFSVERPDGSNFTLKIRSTKLEDSAMYFCASREDGRRGYEQYFGPGTRLTVT.

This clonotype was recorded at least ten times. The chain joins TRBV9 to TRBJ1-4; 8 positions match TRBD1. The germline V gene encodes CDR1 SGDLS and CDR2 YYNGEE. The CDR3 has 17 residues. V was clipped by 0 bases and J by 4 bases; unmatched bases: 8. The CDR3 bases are TGTGCCAGCAGCGTAGGAGGACAGGGAAGTATTAATGAAAAACTGTTTTTT. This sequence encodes CASSVGGQGSINEKLFF.

In nucleotides, the CDR3 is TGTGCCAGCACCCATACGGGGGAGACCCAGTACTTC. Its translation is CASTHTGETQYF. This chain links TRBV7-9 with TRBJ2-5; possibly TRBD2 for D (5 bases). V dropped 7 bases and J dropped 5 bases, with 11 bases sitting between them. Germline CDR1 and CDR2: SEHNR and FQNEAQ (reference sequence). The length of the CDR3 is 12 residues.

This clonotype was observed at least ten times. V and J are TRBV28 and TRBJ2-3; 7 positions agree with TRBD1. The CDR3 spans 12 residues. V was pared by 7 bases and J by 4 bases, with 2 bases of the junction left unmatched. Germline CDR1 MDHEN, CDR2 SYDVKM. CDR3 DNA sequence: TGTGCCAGCACCCAGGGGGCAGATACGCAGTATTTT. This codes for CASTQGADTQYF.

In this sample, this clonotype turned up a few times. The CDR3 spells CASSLAGSYEQYF. The CDR3 DNA reads TGTGCCAGCAGCTTAGCAGGGTCCTACGAGCAGTACTTC. V and J are TRBV7-9 and TRBJ2-7; D unclear. The CDR3 is 13 amino acids. Looked up from germline, CDR1 is SEHNR and CDR2 is FQNEAQ (reference sequence). Trimming took 0 bases from V and 1 from J, leaving 4 bases between them. The full variable domain, its missing parts supplied by reference TRBV7-9 and TRBJ2-7, is DTGVSQNPRHKITKRGQNVTFRCDPISEHNRLYWYRQTLGQGPEFLTYFQNEAQLEKSRLLSDRFSAERPKGSFSTLEIQRTEQGDSAMYLCASSLAGSYEQYFGPGTRLTVT.

CDR3 sequence: CAISESKGVAYNEQFF. The CDR3 nucleotides are TGTGCCATCAGTGAGTCGAAGGGGGTGGCCTACAATGAGCAGTTCTTC. V and J are TRBV10-3 and TRBJ2-1; tentative D call: TRBD1 (6 bases). Germline assignment: CDR1 ENHRY and CDR2 SYGVKD. Deletions cut 0 bases from V and 2 bases from J, with 11 bases between. This CDR3 comprises 16 residues.

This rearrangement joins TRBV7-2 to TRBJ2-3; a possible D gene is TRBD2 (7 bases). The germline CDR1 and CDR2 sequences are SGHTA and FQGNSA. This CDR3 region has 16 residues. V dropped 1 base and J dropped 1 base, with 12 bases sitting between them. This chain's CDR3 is CASSLEVGGRTDTQYF. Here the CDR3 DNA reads TGTGCCAGCAGCTTAGAGGTGGGGGGGCGCACAGATACGCAGTATTTT.

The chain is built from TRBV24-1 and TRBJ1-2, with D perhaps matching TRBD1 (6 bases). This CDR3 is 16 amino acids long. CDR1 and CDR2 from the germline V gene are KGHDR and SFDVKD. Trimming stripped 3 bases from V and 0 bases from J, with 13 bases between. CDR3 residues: CATSDPGARANYGYTF. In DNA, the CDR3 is TGTGCCACCAGTGATCCAGGGGCGCGAGCTAACTATGGCTACACCTTC.

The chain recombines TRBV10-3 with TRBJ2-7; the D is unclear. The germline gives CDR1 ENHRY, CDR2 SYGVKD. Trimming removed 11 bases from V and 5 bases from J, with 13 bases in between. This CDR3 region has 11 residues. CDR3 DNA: TGTGCCGCAGGCTTCGGGCACGAGCAGTACTTC. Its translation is CAAGFGHEQYF.

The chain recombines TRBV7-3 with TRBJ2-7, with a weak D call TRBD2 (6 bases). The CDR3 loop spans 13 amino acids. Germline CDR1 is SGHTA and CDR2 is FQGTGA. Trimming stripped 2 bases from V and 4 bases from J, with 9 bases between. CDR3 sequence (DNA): TGTGCCAGCAGCTTAGGAGGGGAGTACGAGCAGTACTTC. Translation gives CASSLGGEYEQYF.

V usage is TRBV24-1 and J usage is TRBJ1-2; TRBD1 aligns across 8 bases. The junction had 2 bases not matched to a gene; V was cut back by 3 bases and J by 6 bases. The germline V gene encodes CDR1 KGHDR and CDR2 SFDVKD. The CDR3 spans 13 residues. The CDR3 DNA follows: TGTGCCACCAGTGATCCGACAGGGGATGGCTACACCTTC. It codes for CATSDPTGDGYTF.

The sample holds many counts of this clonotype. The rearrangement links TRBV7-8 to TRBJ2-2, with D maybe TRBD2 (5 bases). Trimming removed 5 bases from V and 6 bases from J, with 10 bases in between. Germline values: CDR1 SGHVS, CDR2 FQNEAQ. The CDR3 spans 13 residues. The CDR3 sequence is CASSQEVAGELFF. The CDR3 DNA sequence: TGTGCCAGCAGCCAGGAGGTCGCCGGGGAGCTGTTTTTT.

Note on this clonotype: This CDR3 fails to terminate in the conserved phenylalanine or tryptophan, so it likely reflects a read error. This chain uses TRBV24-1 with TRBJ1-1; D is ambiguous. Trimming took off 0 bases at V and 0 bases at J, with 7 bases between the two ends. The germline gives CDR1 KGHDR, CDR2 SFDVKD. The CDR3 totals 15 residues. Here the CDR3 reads CATSDLLEVNTEAFL. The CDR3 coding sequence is TGTGCCACCAGTGATTTGTTGGAGGTGAACACTGAAGCTTTCCTT.

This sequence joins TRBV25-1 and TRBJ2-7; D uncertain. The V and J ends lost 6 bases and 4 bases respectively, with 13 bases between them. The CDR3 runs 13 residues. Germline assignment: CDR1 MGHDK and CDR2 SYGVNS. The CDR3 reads CASSPGARYEQYF. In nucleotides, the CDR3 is TGTGCCAGCAGCCCAGGTGCGAGATACGAGCAGTACTTC.

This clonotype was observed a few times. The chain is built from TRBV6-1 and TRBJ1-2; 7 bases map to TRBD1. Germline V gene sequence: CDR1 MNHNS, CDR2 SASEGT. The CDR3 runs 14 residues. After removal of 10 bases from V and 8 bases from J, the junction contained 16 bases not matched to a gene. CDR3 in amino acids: CAIPLPGGAHGYTF. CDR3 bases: TGTGCCATCCCCCTGCCAGGGGGGGCGCACGGCTACACCTTC.

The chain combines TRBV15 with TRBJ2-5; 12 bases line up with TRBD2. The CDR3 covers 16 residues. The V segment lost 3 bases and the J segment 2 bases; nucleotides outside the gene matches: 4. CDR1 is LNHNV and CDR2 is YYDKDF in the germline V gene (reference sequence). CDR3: CATSSLAGGQQETQYF. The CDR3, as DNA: TGTGCCACCAGCAGCCTAGCGGGGGGGCAGCAAGAGACCCAGTACTTC.

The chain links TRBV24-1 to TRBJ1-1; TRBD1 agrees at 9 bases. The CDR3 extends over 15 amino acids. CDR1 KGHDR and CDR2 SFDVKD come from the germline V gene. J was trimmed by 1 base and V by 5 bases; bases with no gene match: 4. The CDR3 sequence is CATSATTGGNTEAFF. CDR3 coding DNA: TGTGCCACCAGTGCCACGACAGGGGGGAACACTGAAGCTTTCTTT.